These T cell receptor beta chains were read from a single sample in a study of long-term antiretroviral therapy in people with HIV. The protocol was immunoSEQ multiplex PCR, while the TCRdb copy is restricted to in-frame clones and leaves out a portion. The sample holds about 40,000 clones, 80% to 90% seen once. The source material was unsorted PBMCs, sampled 1.2 years after starting antiretroviral therapy. These receptors all stem from a woman in her 50s with HIV. The CDR3 runs from the conserved cysteine through the conserved F or W. Rows give clone size only sometimes, using once, few, many, or a class for an expanded clone.

>TRBV7-9|NA|TRBJ2-5
CASSSRLGSQETQYF
>TRBV5-1|NA|TRBJ2-3
CASRTTLTDTQYF
>TRBV19|once|TRBJ1-4
CASSRDRLLKLFF
>TRBV6-1|NA|TRBJ2-3
CASRFSDTQYF
>TRBV11-2|NA|TRBJ1-2
CASSLRDRGGYTF
>TRBV11-2|once|TRBJ2-7
CASSLAIRNTYEQYF
>TRBV6-5|NA|TRBJ2-6
CASRVPGANVLTF
>TRBV7-2|few|TRBJ1-2
CASSPLGEYGYTF
>TRBV7-6|NA|TRBJ1-5
CASSQHPSNQPQHF
>TRBV5-4|NA|TRBJ2-1
CASSLPSGARRVNEQFF
>TRBV19|NA|TRBJ2-5
CASKGLGGGQETQYF
>TRBV5-1|once|TRBJ2-5
CASSFLKGETQYF
>TRBV4-3|NA|TRBJ2-3
CASSQDSGTGTSTDTQYF
>TRBV7-3|NA|TRBJ2-1
CASSSTRRGLAGGHEQFF